This T cell receptor (beta chain) stems from a study of shared clonotypes between healthy human individuals. Study-level points and caveats: Clonotype sharing across donors was expected to vary with sequencing depth.

Germline CDR1 SGHTA, CDR2 FQGNSA. V dropped 7 bases and J dropped 6 bases, with 22 bases sitting between them. The CDR3 has 16 amino acids. About this clone: The antigen is unknown.

Per the original data handling: Filtering differed because ImmunoSEQ produced junction-only sequences that carried no quality scores. Profiled with immunoSEQ multiplex PCR; TCRdb holds only in-frame clones, not every one. V and J calls and clone size are copied from that table; D and trimming were computed from the DNA. The sample lists roughly 2.5 million clones; around nine tenths were seen once. The specimen sequenced was naive CD4+ T cells sorted from blood. The sample's subset: CD45RA+ positively selected. The genes are TRBV7-2 and TRBJ1-5; possibly TRBD1 for D (6 bases). The clonotype originates from a man between 18 and 29 years old in good health. CDR3 sequence: CASTEVGDISGQPQHF. CDR3 nucleotides: TGTGCCAGCACCGAAGTGGGGGACATCTCTGGTCAGCCCCAGCATTTT. Based on the CDR3 plus reference TRBV7-2 and TRBJ1-5, the full variable domain is GAGVSQSPSNKVTEKGKDVELRCDPISGHTALYWYRQSLGQGLEFLIYFQGNSAPDKSGLPSDRFSAERTGGSVSTLTIQRTQQEDSAVYLCASTEVGDISGQPQHFGDGTRLSIL.